The 20 T cell receptor beta chains below come from one sample, sequenced in a study of shared clonotypes between healthy human individuals. Only in-frame clones appear in the TCRdb table, and some are missing; sequencing was by immunoSEQ multiplex PCR. Among about 580,000 clones listed, roughly 98% were seen once. As defined, naive CD8 cells were CD45RO-negative and positively selected for CCR7, with terminally differentiated effector memory CD45RA+ cells excluded. Specimen: naive CD8+ T cells sorted from blood. Every receptor here comes from a man between 25 and 39 years old in good health.

CDR3 sequence (DNA): TGCAGCGTTGAGATACAAGAGGGGTACGAGCAGTACTTC. The encoded protein is CSVEIQEGYEQYF. The chain recombines TRBV29-1 with TRBJ2-7; D is tentatively TRBD1 or TRBD2 (5 bases each). Germline V gene data show CDR1 as SQVTM and CDR2 as ANQGSEA. V lost 3 bases and J 4 bases, leaving 13 bases between the germline ends. This CDR3 is 13 amino acids long.

The CDR3 DNA follows: TGTGCCAGCAGCGTAGATAGGGGCAGGGGGAATGGCTACACCTTC. It specifies CASSVDRGRGNGYTF. The rearrangement links TRBV9 to TRBJ1-2, with 7 bases identical to TRBD1. The J segment lost 6 bases and the V segment lost 0 bases, leaving 8 bases of the junction unmatched. CDR1 is SGDLS and CDR2 is YYNGEE in the germline V gene. The CDR3 has 15 residues.

The chain uses TRBV7-9 and TRBJ2-4; D unresolved. The CDR3 covers 14 residues. The germline CDR1 and CDR2 sequences are SEHNR and FQNEAQ (reference sequence). The V end lost 8 bases, the J end lost 0 bases, and 11 bases lay between the germline ends. CDR3 DNA: TGTGCCAGCGGACCTCGCTTAGCCAAAAACATTCAGTACTTC. Its protein is CASGPRLAKNIQYF.

The chain links TRBV6-4 to TRBJ2-1; D possibly uses TRBD1 or TRBD2 (5 bases each). With 2 bases removed from V and 2 bases from J, the gap between germline ends came to 7 bases. This CDR3 contains 14 residues. Germline-derived CDR1 and CDR2 are MRHNA and SNTAGT. For the CDR3, the DNA is TGTGCCAGCAGTGACGGGACCACCTACAATGAGCAGTTCTTC. This translates into CASSDGTTYNEQFF.

The J gene is TRBJ1-4, the V gene TRBV14; no firm D call. This CDR3 is 14 amino acids long. The V and J ends lost 6 bases and 8 bases respectively, with 16 bases between them. CDR1 and CDR2 from the germline V gene are SGHDN and FVKESK. Written as DNA, the CDR3 is TGTGCCAGCAGTCAGTCCGGCTACAGCGAAAAACTGTTTTTT. Amino acid sequence: CASSQSGYSEKLFF.

The V gene is TRBV29-1, the J gene TRBJ2-1; D may be TRBD2 (5 bases). Germline assignment: CDR1 SQVTM and CDR2 ANQGSEA. The CDR3 runs 14 residues. V gave up 1 base and J gave up 8 bases, with 15 bases separating them. The CDR3 loop reads CSVEGSGRLHEQFF. In DNA, the CDR3 is TGCAGCGTTGAAGGTTCGGGGAGATTGCATGAGCAGTTCTTC.

V usage is TRBV29-1 and J usage is TRBJ2-5, with 8 nucleotides matching TRBD2. CDR3 length: 13 amino acids. Looked up from germline, CDR1 is SQVTM and CDR2 is ANQGSEA. V lost 5 bases to trimming and J lost 6 bases; unmatched junction nucleotides: 8. The CDR3 bases are TGCAGCGTTCTGGGAGGACTAGCAAAGACCCAGTACTTC. This sequence encodes CSVLGGLAKTQYF.

The rearrangement uses TRBV7-9 and TRBJ1-5; D is unclear. V was trimmed by 6 bases and J by 6 bases, leaving 9 bases between them. Per the germline V gene, CDR1 is SEHNR and CDR2 is FQNEAQ (reference sequence). The CDR3 extends over 12 amino acids. This CDR3 reads CASSREGQPQHF. The CDR3, as DNA: TGTGCCAGCAGTCGAGAAGGTCAGCCCCAGCATTTT.

This clone was seen just once. V and J are TRBV7-2 and TRBJ2-1; 13 bases are shared with TRBD2. The trim removed 5 bases at V and 5 bases at J, leaving 12 bases unmatched. The V gene's germline CDR1 is SGHTA and CDR2 FQGNSA. This CDR3 region has 18 residues. As DNA, the CDR3 is TGTGCCAGCAGCGTTGATTCTGGGACTAGCGGGACCGACAATGAGCAGTTCTTC. Amino acid sequence: CASSVDSGTSGTDNEQFF.

The V and J genes are TRBV7-8 and TRBJ2-3; no definite D call. The CDR3 runs 15 residues. Per the germline V gene, CDR1 is SGHVS and CDR2 is FQNEAQ. The V gene lost 1 base and the J gene lost 0 bases, with 8 bases spanning the gap. The CDR3 region is CASSLVGPSTDTQYF. The DNA of the CDR3 is TGTGCCAGCAGCTTAGTAGGACCTAGCACAGATACGCAGTATTTT.

V and J are TRBV5-1 and TRBJ1-1; maybe TRBD1 (6 bases). Trimming pared 5 bases from V and 2 bases from J, leaving 10 bases between. CDR1 and CDR2 (germline): SGHRS, YFSETQ. The CDR3 extends over 13 amino acids. DNA of the CDR3: TGCGCCAGCAGTACAGGGCAAAACACTGAAGCTTTCTTT. Translated: CASSTGQNTEAFF. Filled out from reference TRBV5-1 and TRBJ1-1, the complete variable domain reads KAGVTQTPRYLIKTRGQQVTLSCSPISGHRSVSWYQQTPGQGLQFLFEYFSETQRNKGNFPGRFSGRQFSNSRSEMNVSTLELGDSALYLCASSTGQNTEAFFGQGTRLTVV.

The chain recombines TRBV18 with TRBJ2-5, with 10 bases fitting TRBD1. The junction had 4 bases not matched to a gene; V was cut back by 0 bases and J by 9 bases. Germline assignment: CDR1 KGHSH and CDR2 LQKENI. This CDR3 is built from 14 residues. CDR3 region: CASSPPGTGVSQYF. The CDR3 DNA follows: TGTGCCAGCTCACCACCCGGGACAGGGGTGTCCCAGTACTTC.

V is TRBV5-1 and J is TRBJ2-7; 7 bases fit TRBD1. J lost 5 bases, V lost 4 bases, and 15 bases had no gene match. This CDR3 spans 16 amino acids. Germline V gives CDR1 SGHRS, CDR2 YFSETQ. CDR3 loop: CASSIRQGPGVDEQYF. In DNA, the CDR3 is TGCGCCAGCAGCATCCGACAGGGCCCCGGGGTGGACGAGCAGTACTTC.

This clone has only one observation. The CDR3 spells CASSLRGEYYEQYF. CDR3 DNA: TGTGCCAGCAGCTTAAGGGGGGAATACTACGAGCAGTACTTC. The V call is TRBV11-2, the J call TRBJ2-7; D could derive from TRBD1 or TRBD2 (6 bases each). The germline V and J ends were trimmed by 2 bases and 3 bases, with 11 bases remaining between them. The CDR3 is 14 residues long. Germline assignment: CDR1 SGHAT and CDR2 FQNNGV.

Comment on this clone: It is unclear where the CDR3 begins or ends on the DNA, so no DNA is shown, and the CDR3 is as TCRdb lists it. The chain has TRBV7-2 and TRBJ2-7; TRBD2, the table's D call, lacks a check against the DNA. The CDR3 numbers 14 amino acids, ends counted. Germline CDR1 and CDR2: SGHTA and FQGNSA. This CDR3 is CASSLEGVGSGSYF.

The chain employs TRBV7-6 and TRBJ2-3, with D unclear. The V gene lost 6 bases and the J gene lost 4 bases, with 11 bases spanning the gap. The length of the CDR3 is 13 residues. Germline values: CDR1 SGHVS, CDR2 FNYEAQ. The CDR3 region is CASRDSPADTQYF. The DNA for the CDR3 is TGTGCCAGCAGGGATTCCCCCGCAGATACGCAGTATTTT.

The V and J genes are TRBV27 and TRBJ2-3; 7 bases are a match to TRBD2. The CDR3 has 16 residues. V shed 5 bases, J shed 0 bases, and the junction held 8 bases outside the gene matches. CDR1 is MNHEY, CDR2 SMNVEV, per germline (reference sequence). CDR3 in amino acids: CASSPRTSGSTDTQYF. CDR3 DNA: TGTGCCAGCAGTCCCAGGACTAGTGGGAGCACAGATACGCAGTATTTT.

This chain uses TRBV27 with TRBJ1-5, with D possibly TRBD1 on 5 matching bases. V lost 1 base, J lost 7 bases, and 20 bases lay in between. Germline CDR1 and CDR2: MNHEY and SMNVEV (reference sequence). CDR3 length: 17 amino acids. CDR3 sequence (DNA): TGTGCCAGCAGTTTATTAAGCCCCCGGGGCCCCCAACAGCCCCAGCATTTT. As protein: CASSLLSPRGPQQPQHF.

The chain recombines TRBV7-2 with TRBJ2-7, with a possible D match to TRBD2 (6 bases). Trimming left V 0 bases short and J 2 bases short, with 14 bases between. Germline V gene sequence: CDR1 SGHTA, CDR2 FQGNSA. There are 16 residues in the CDR3. The CDR3 is CASSLAPRPGAYEQYF. As DNA, the CDR3 is TGTGCCAGCAGCTTAGCGCCGCGGCCGGGAGCCTACGAGCAGTACTTC.

The chain is built from TRBV9 and TRBJ2-2, with 7 nucleotides matching TRBD1. Unmatched junction bases numbered 4, after V lost 3 bases and J lost 5 bases. The CDR3 spans 14 residues. Germline loops: CDR1 SGDLS, CDR2 YYNGEE. The CDR3 spells CASSGTGITGELFF. CDR3 DNA: TGTGCCAGCAGCGGGACAGGAATAACCGGGGAGCTGTTTTTT.